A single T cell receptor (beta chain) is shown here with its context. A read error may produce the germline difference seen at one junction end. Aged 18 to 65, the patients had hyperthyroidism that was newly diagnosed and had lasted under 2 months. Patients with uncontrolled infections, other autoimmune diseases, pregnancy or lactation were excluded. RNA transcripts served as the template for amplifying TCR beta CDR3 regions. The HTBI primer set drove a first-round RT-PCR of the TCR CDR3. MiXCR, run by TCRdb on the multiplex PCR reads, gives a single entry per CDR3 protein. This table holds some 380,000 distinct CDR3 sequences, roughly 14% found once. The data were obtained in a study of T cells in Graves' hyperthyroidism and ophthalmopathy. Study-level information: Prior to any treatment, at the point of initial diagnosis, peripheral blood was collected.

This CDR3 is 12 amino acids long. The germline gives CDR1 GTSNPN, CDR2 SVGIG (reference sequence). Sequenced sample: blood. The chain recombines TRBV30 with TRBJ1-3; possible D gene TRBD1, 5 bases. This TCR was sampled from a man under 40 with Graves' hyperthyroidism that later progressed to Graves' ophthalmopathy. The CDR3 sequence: CAWGVVGDTIYF. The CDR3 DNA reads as TGTGCCTGGGGTGTAGTGGGGGACACCATATATTTT.